The 10 T cell receptor beta chains in this list originate from one sample, sequenced in a study of T cell responses to AZD1222 COVID-19 vaccine. Clones were sequenced by immunoSEQ multiplex PCR, and TCRdb holds only the in-frame ones, with some missing. The sample yields about 99,000 clones, around nine tenths seen once. This specimen consisted of peripheral blood, obtained on day 0 of AZD1222 vaccination. All receptors derive from an adult in good health.

The rearrangement joins TRBV6-6 to TRBJ1-6; no clear D. V lost 9 bases to trimming and J lost 6 bases, with 12 bases between them. The CDR3 covers 13 residues. CDR1 is MNHNY and CDR2 is SVGAGI in the germline V gene (reference sequence). The DNA of the CDR3 is TGTGCCAGTCTTCGGACGGGTAATTCACCCCTCCACTTT. This translates into CASLRTGNSPLHF.

This clone appeared once. The rearrangement joins TRBV5-5 to TRBJ1-5; D not certain. V lost 4 bases to trimming and J lost 3 bases, with 11 bases between them. Germline V gene data show CDR1 as SGHKS and CDR2 as YYEKEE (reference sequence). The CDR3 consists of 14 residues. The CDR3 DNA reads as TGTGCCAGCAGCGCTGAGGTTACCAATCAGCCCCAGCATTTT. Protein product: CASSAEVTNQPQHF.

The chain couples TRBV3-1 (or the pseudogene TRBV3-2) to TRBJ2-7, with 8 bases matching TRBD2. This CDR3 region has 14 residues. Trimming cost V 4 bases and J 5 bases; bases outside gene matches: 7. Germline V gives CDR1 LGHDT, CDR2 YNNKEL (reference sequence). The CDR3 DNA follows: TGTGCCAGCAGCCCCAGCGGGAGCCCCCACGAGCAGTACGTC. Translated, it gives CASSPSGSPHEQYV.

A few counts support this clone. V is TRBV7-2 and J is TRBJ2-7; 8 bases agree with TRBD1. Trimming took 5 bases from V and 1 from J; bases not matched to a gene: 7. This CDR3 is built from 15 residues. CDR1 and CDR2 (germline): SGHTA, FQGNSA. CDR3 region: CASSPRQGTSYEQYF. The CDR3 nucleotides are TGTGCCAGCAGCCCCCGACAGGGGACATCCTACGAGCAGTACTTC.

The genes are TRBV6-5 and TRBJ2-7, with a possible D match to TRBD1 (6 bases). With 2 bases removed from V and 1 base from J, the gap between germline ends came to 12 bases. The length of the CDR3 is 15 residues. Per germline, CDR1 MNHEY and CDR2 SVGAGI. The CDR3 loop reads CASSYKAGESYEQYF. The CDR3 coding sequence is TGTGCCAGCAGTTACAAGGCAGGGGAGTCCTACGAGCAGTACTTC.

This sequence joins TRBV6-2 or TRBV6-3 and TRBJ1-1; 10 positions agree with TRBD1. V dropped 6 bases and J dropped 5; count of bases not matched to a gene: 6. CDR1 MNHEY and CDR2 SVGEGT come from the germline V gene. This CDR3 is 14 amino acids long. CDR3 in DNA: TGTGCCAGCAGCCCCGGACAGGGGGGAACTGAAGCTTTCTTT. Residues: CASSPGQGGTEAFF.

The genes are TRBV19 and TRBJ1-5; D is possibly TRBD1 (5 bases). Germline values: CDR1 LNHDA, CDR2 SQIVND (reference sequence). The ends were cut back, 9 bases at V and 2 bases at J, with 11 bases in the middle. The CDR3 sequence is 13 residues long. CDR3 amino acids: CASRDGRNQPQHF. DNA of the CDR3: TGTGCCAGCCGGGACGGTCGCAATCAGCCCCAGCATTTT.

This chain uses TRBV5-4 with TRBJ1-6; 9 nucleotides align to TRBD1. This CDR3 is 16 amino acids long. Looked up from germline, CDR1 is SGHNT and CDR2 is YYREEE (reference sequence). J was trimmed by 6 bases and V by 0 bases; bases with no gene match: 4. The CDR3 reads CASSLGGTGINSPLHF. The CDR3 DNA sequence: TGTGCCAGCAGCTTGGGTGGGACAGGGATTAATTCACCCCTCCACTTT.

This chain connects TRBV4-3 to TRBJ1-2; D unclear. Germline-derived CDR1 and CDR2 are LGHNA and YSLEER. The CDR3 is 14 amino acids. Trimming took 1 base from V and 5 from J, leaving 11 bases between them. CDR3 DNA sequence: TGCGCCAGCAGCCAAGTAGGTCAACCGTATGGCTACACCTTC. It specifies CASSQVGQPYGYTF.

This clone occurred once. The chain recombines TRBV7-9 with TRBJ2-7, with TRBD2 matching over 11 bases. The CDR3 has 14 amino acids. Germline values: CDR1 SEHNR, CDR2 FQNEAQ (reference sequence). Trimming at V came to 7 bases and at J to 3 bases, leaving 5 bases not matched to a gene. CDR3 in amino acids: CASIAGGRDYEQYF. The CDR3 DNA sequence: TGTGCCAGCATAGCGGGGGGGAGAGACTACGAGCAGTACTTC.